The 30 T cell receptor beta chains below come from one sample, sequenced in a study of blood T cell repertoires in COVID-19. Some clones are missing from TCRdb's copy, which holds only in-frame ones; the method was immunoSEQ multiplex PCR. There are hundreds of thousands of clones in the sample; about 80% occur only once, and around a tenth lies in the top ten. Sequenced input: peripheral blood. All receptors derive from a woman in her forties or fifties who had recovered from COVID-19.

This sequence joins TRBV27 and TRBJ2-7, with TRBD1 matching over 7 bases. V lost 6 bases to trimming and J lost 3 bases; unmatched junction nucleotides: 5. The CDR3 is made up of 13 amino acids. Germline V gene data show CDR1 as MNHEY and CDR2 as SMNVEV (reference sequence). The CDR3, as DNA: TGTGCCAGCAGCAATAGACAGGGCTACGAGCAGTACTTC. Its protein product is CASSNRQGYEQYF.

The chain joins TRBV27 to TRBJ2-3; D ambiguous. The CDR3 spans 15 residues. Germline V gene lookup returns CDR1 MNHEY and CDR2 SMNVEV (reference sequence). With 3 bases removed from V and 5 bases from J, the gap between germline ends came to 15 bases. DNA of the CDR3: TGTGCCAGCAGTTTCGGTAGCTTTGGTCTAGATACGCAGTATTTT. As protein: CASSFGSFGLDTQYF.

This rearrangement joins TRBV24-1 to TRBJ1-5; 9 positions match TRBD1. Germline assignment: CDR1 KGHDR and CDR2 SFDVKD. After removal of 9 bases from V and 5 bases from J, the junction contained 10 bases not matched to a gene. The length of the CDR3 is 15 residues. The CDR3 spells CATLWGGQGHQPQHF. The DNA for the CDR3 is TGTGCCACCCTGTGGGGGGGACAGGGTCATCAGCCCCAGCATTTT.

This chain links TRBV11-2 with TRBJ1-3; perhaps TRBD1 as D (5 bases). Trimming took 6 bases from V and 12 from J, leaving 18 bases between them. Per germline, CDR1 SGHAT and CDR2 FQNNGV. CDR3 size: 13 residues. CDR3 in amino acids: CASSLNTGVDIYF. CDR3 coding DNA: TGTGCCAGCAGTCTTAATACAGGAGTTGACATATATTTT.

Only a few counts were recorded for this clone. This chain uses TRBV19 with TRBJ1-1, with 8 bases that match TRBD1. Germline CDR1 LNHDA, CDR2 SQIVND (reference sequence). V lost 9 bases to trimming and J lost 1 base; unmatched junction nucleotides: 1. This CDR3 comprises 12 residues. This CDR3 reads CASGTGNTEAFF. The CDR3 coding sequence is TGTGCCAGCGGGACAGGGAACACTGAAGCTTTCTTT. The full variable domain, rest sourced from reference TRBV19 and TRBJ1-1, is DGGITQSPKYLFRKEGQNVTLSCEQNLNHDAMYWYRQDPGQGLRLIYYSQIVNDFQKGDIAEGYSVSREKKESFPLTVTSAQKNPTAFYLCASGTGNTEAFFGQGTRLTVV.

This clone was detected a few times. The chain couples TRBV19 to TRBJ1-1; TRBD1 aligns across 8 bases. From germline, CDR1 is LNHDA and CDR2 SQIVND (reference sequence). V lost 7 bases to trimming and J lost 0 bases; unmatched junction nucleotides: 16. CDR3 length equals 18 residues. The CDR3 DNA follows: TGTGCCAGTACCCTGGCCGGCAGGGGGCGACTATTGAACACTGAAGCTTTCTTT. The encoded protein is CASTLAGRGRLLNTEAFF.

The chain has TRBV14 and TRBJ2-1; TRBD2 matches at 13 bases. Germline V CDR1 and CDR2: SGHDN, FVKESK. The CDR3 contains 15 residues. V gave up 4 bases and J gave up 6 bases; unmatched junction bases: 3. The CDR3 DNA reads TGTGCCAGCAGCCCTGGACTAGCGGGAGTCAATGAGCAGTTCTTC. Translating it yields CASSPGLAGVNEQFF.

V gene TRBV3-1 (or the pseudogene TRBV3-2) combines with J gene TRBJ2-1, with 7 positions matching TRBD2. Germline V gives CDR1 LGHDT, CDR2 YNNKEL (reference sequence). The trim removed 0 bases at V and 8 bases at J, leaving 13 bases unmatched. There are 17 residues in the CDR3. Here the CDR3 reads CASSQDLAAQSLHEQFF. CDR3 in DNA: TGTGCCAGCAGCCAAGATCTAGCGGCCCAGTCTCTCCATGAGCAGTTCTTC.

This clone was recorded only once. The V call is TRBV14, the J call TRBJ2-2; 8 bases are a match to TRBD1. The V and J ends lost 4 bases and 0 bases, in that order; junction bases with no gene match: 7. Per the germline V gene, CDR1 is SGHDN and CDR2 is FVKESK. The CDR3 length is 17 residues. DNA for the CDR3: TGTGCCAGCAGCCCTAACAGGGGGTTCGCGAACACCGGGGAGCTGTTTTTT. It is translated as CASSPNRGFANTGELFF.

The V and J genes are TRBV5-6 and TRBJ2-7; 8 positions agree with TRBD2. Trimming took 2 bases from V and 4 from J; bases not matched to a gene: 5. CDR1 is SGHDT and CDR2 is YYEEEE in the germline V gene. This CDR3 region has 14 residues. As DNA, the CDR3 is TGTGCCAGCAGCTTTCAATCGGGAGGGTACGAGCAGTACTTC. Its translation: CASSFQSGGYEQYF.

The chain recombines TRBV5-1 with TRBJ1-2; D might be TRBD1 (6 bases). This CDR3 is 14 amino acids long. V gave up 3 bases and J gave up 4 bases, with 13 bases separating them. CDR1 and CDR2 (germline): SGHRS, YFSETQ. The CDR3: CASSSDRPAYGYTF. The CDR3 region has the DNA TGCGCCAGCAGCTCGGACAGACCTGCCTATGGCTACACCTTC.

The genes are TRBV28 and TRBJ1-5; D call uncertain. The germline V gene encodes CDR1 MDHEN and CDR2 SYDVKM. The CDR3 runs to 15 residues. The V end lost 3 bases, the J end lost 4 bases, and 13 bases lay between the germline ends. The CDR3 loop reads CASSFGGRENQPQHF. In nucleotides, the CDR3 is TGTGCCAGCAGTTTTGGCGGACGGGAGAATCAGCCCCAGCATTTT.

The CDR3 protein is CASSVEGVIGPTDTQYF. CDR3 sequence (DNA): TGTGCCAGCAGCGTAGAGGGGGTGATAGGACCCACAGATACGCAGTATTTT. The genes are TRBV9 and TRBJ2-3; the D gene is possibly TRBD1 (6 bases). The CDR3 extends over 17 amino acids. Trimming took off 0 bases at V and 2 bases at J, with 16 bases between the two ends. Germline V gives CDR1 SGDLS, CDR2 YYNGEE.

V gene TRBV4-2 combines with J gene TRBJ2-5, with 12 bases identical to TRBD1. With 4 bases clipped from V and 5 bases from J, the junction kept 14 bases outside the gene matches. From germline, CDR1 is LGHNA and CDR2 YNFKEQ. There are 18 residues in the CDR3. DNA of the CDR3: TGTGCCAGCAGCCCCATGCCAGGGACAGGGGGCGATTCGGAGACCCAGTACTTC. Translating it yields CASSPMPGTGGDSETQYF.

The chain employs TRBV29-1 and TRBJ2-3, with 11 bases identical to TRBD2. Trimming took 4 bases from V and 4 from J; bases not matched to a gene: 4. The CDR3 contains 14 residues. Germline-derived CDR1 and CDR2 are SQVTM and ANQGSEA. CDR3 in amino acids: CSVGGLADADTQYF. The CDR3 coding sequence is TGCAGCGTTGGGGGACTAGCGGACGCAGATACGCAGTATTTT.

This clone was seen more than once but under ten times. The chain couples TRBV25-1 to TRBJ2-7; D ambiguous. V was cut by 4 bases and J by 3 bases, with 4 bases left in between. This CDR3 is built from 11 residues. Germline V gives CDR1 MGHDK, CDR2 SYGVNS. The CDR3 region has the DNA TGTGCCAGCAGTGCTCTCTACGAGCAGTACTTC. The encoded protein is CASSALYEQYF.

This clone came up once. The chain joins TRBV30 to TRBJ1-5; D call uncertain. The V and J ends lost 2 bases and 11 bases respectively, with 16 bases between them. CDR1 and CDR2 (germline): GTSNPN, SVGIG (reference sequence). CDR3 size: 13 residues. The chain's CDR3 is CAWSFAPLSAQHF. The CDR3 nucleotides read TGTGCCTGGAGTTTTGCTCCATTATCAGCCCAGCATTTT.

The chain employs TRBV18 and TRBJ1-2; D may be TRBD1 (5 bases). The CDR3 has 16 amino acids. Between the trimmed V and J ends, which lost 2 bases and 8 bases, there was a span of 21 bases. Germline V lookup: CDR1 KGHSH, CDR2 LQKENI. The CDR3 region has the DNA TGTGCCAGCTCACCAGAACGCCAGAGACAGATTGAGGGCTACACCTTC. Translating it yields CASSPERQRQIEGYTF. Variable domain in full (rest from reference TRBV18 and TRBJ1-2): NAGVMQNPRHLVRRRGQEARLRCSPMKGHSHVYWYRQLPEEGLKFMVYLQKENIIDESGMPKERFSAEFPKEGPSILRIQQVVRGDSAAYFCASSPERQRQIEGYTFGSGTRLTVV.

This chain connects TRBV24-1 to TRBJ1-2, with TRBD1 matching over 7 bases. This CDR3 has 13 residues. Unmatched junction bases numbered 3, after V lost 7 bases and J lost 2 bases. Germline V gene sequence: CDR1 KGHDR, CDR2 SFDVKD. The CDR3 sequence: CATREGANYGYTF. The CDR3 DNA follows: TGTGCCACCAGGGAGGGGGCAAACTATGGCTACACCTTC.

The rearrangement uses TRBV27 and TRBJ2-1, with 8 bases lining up with TRBD2. J was trimmed by 4 bases and V by 10 bases; bases with no gene match: 3. Germline V gives CDR1 MNHEY, CDR2 SMNVEV (reference sequence). The CDR3 runs to 12 residues. CDR3 amino acids: CATGLAYNEQFF. The CDR3 DNA follows: TGTGCCACCGGACTAGCTTACAATGAGCAGTTCTTC.

V and J are TRBV27 and TRBJ2-7, with 8 bases aligning to TRBD2. In germline, CDR1 is MNHEY, CDR2 SMNVEV (reference sequence). CDR3 length: 15 amino acids. Trimming cost V 5 bases and J 4 bases; bases outside gene matches: 10. The CDR3 nucleotides are TGTGCCAGCAGTCCCCGGGGGGGGGCGGATTACGAGCAGTACTTC. Amino acid sequence: CASSPRGGADYEQYF.

V is TRBV19 and J is TRBJ1-2; weak D call: TRBD1 (6 bases). CDR1 LNHDA and CDR2 SQIVND come from the germline V gene (reference sequence). The CDR3 totals 14 residues. Trimming left V 5 bases short and J 4 bases short, with 14 bases between. In nucleotides, the CDR3 is TGTGCCAGTAGTCTGGGGGCATACGGCTATGGCTACACCTTC. Protein: CASSLGAYGYGYTF. Complete variable domain (other parts from reference TRBV19 and TRBJ1-2): DGGITQSPKYLFRKEGQNVTLSCEQNLNHDAMYWYRQDPGQGLRLIYYSQIVNDFQKGDIAEGYSVSREKKESFPLTVTSAQKNPTAFYLCASSLGAYGYGYTFGSGTRLTVV.

The gene calls are TRBV5-6 and TRBJ1-2; maybe TRBD1 (6 bases). The CDR3 extends over 15 amino acids. From germline, CDR1 is SGHDT and CDR2 YYEEEE. The V and J ends lost 2 bases and 1 base respectively, with 12 bases between them. The CDR3: CASSLGTYDNYGYTF. The DNA for the CDR3 is TGTGCCAGCAGCTTAGGGACATATGATAACTATGGCTACACCTTC.

The chain joins TRBV7-9 to TRBJ2-7; no definite D call. V was trimmed by 2 bases and J by 6 bases, leaving 5 bases between them. CDR1 is SEHNR and CDR2 is FQNEAQ in the germline V gene (reference sequence). The CDR3 covers 11 residues. The CDR3 spells CASSLNREQYF. CDR3 sequence (DNA): TGTGCCAGCAGCTTAAATCGCGAGCAGTACTTC.

This rearrangement joins TRBV27 to TRBJ2-1; TRBD2 matches at 11 bases. CDR3 length: 17 residues. Germline V lookup: CDR1 MNHEY, CDR2 SMNVEV (reference sequence). The J segment lost 4 bases and the V segment lost 2 bases, leaving 7 bases of the junction unmatched. CDR3 in amino acids: CASSLLPGTSGYNEQFF. The CDR3 coding sequence is TGTGCCAGCAGTTTACTACCCGGGACTAGCGGATACAATGAGCAGTTCTTC.

The rearrangement joins TRBV19 to TRBJ2-3; TRBD2 aligns across 8 bases. Germline CDR1 reads LNHDA; CDR2 reads SQIVND (reference sequence). The V and J ends lost 8 bases and 2 bases, in that order; junction bases with no gene match: 12. The CDR3 loop spans 16 amino acids. The CDR3 bases are TGTGCCAGTTCCGGCGACGGGGGGGCGACCACAGATACGCAGTATTTT. Its translation is CASSGDGGATTDTQYF.

This chain joins TRBV5-4 and TRBJ2-1, with 8 bases identical to TRBD2. The J segment lost 0 bases and the V segment lost 2 bases, leaving 4 bases of the junction unmatched. From germline, CDR1 is SGHNT and CDR2 YYREEE (reference sequence). The CDR3 has 16 residues. CDR3 in amino acids: CASSFWAGGSYNEQFF. The CDR3 DNA reads as TGTGCCAGCAGCTTTTGGGCGGGGGGCTCCTACAATGAGCAGTTCTTC. The whole variable domain, remainder taken from reference TRBV5-4 and TRBJ2-1, is ETGVTQSPTHLIKTRGQQVTLRCSSQSGHNTVSWYQQALGQGPQFIFQYYREEENGRGNFPPRFSGLQFPNYSSELNVNALELDDSALYLCASSFWAGGSYNEQFFGPGTRLTVL.

This clone was seen more than once but under ten times. The gene calls are TRBV7-3 and TRBJ2-3, with D possibly matching TRBD2 (7 bases). Germline V gene lookup returns CDR1 SGHTA and CDR2 FQGTGA. The CDR3 is 15 amino acids. The germline V and J ends were trimmed by 5 bases and 1 base, with 13 bases remaining between them. CDR3 sequence reads: CASSQGRGGTDTQYF. The CDR3 nucleotides are TGTGCCAGCAGCCAGGGGAGGGGTGGCACAGATACGCAGTATTTT.

This clone has just one count. The chain couples TRBV7-2 to TRBJ2-3, with D possibly TRBD1 on 6 matching bases. CDR1 is SGHTA, CDR2 FQGNSA, per germline. The CDR3 is 16 residues long. V lost 4 bases and J 1 base, leaving 15 bases between the germline ends. CDR3 loop: CASSYWRSGGTDTQYF. In nucleotides, the CDR3 is TGTGCCAGCAGCTACTGGAGGTCAGGGGGCACAGATACGCAGTATTTT.

This chain links TRBV2 with TRBJ1-1, with 10 positions matching TRBD1. Germline CDR1 and CDR2: SNHLY and FYNNEI. This CDR3 has 12 amino acids. J lost 10 bases, V lost 5 bases, and 4 bases had no gene match. This chain's CDR3 is CASSLRTGGAFF. The CDR3 nucleotides are TGTGCCAGCAGTCTGAGGACAGGGGGAGCTTTCTTT. Full variable domain (rest looked up from reference TRBV2 and TRBJ1-1): EPEVTQTPSHQVTQMGQEVILRCVPISNHLYFYWYRQILGQKVEFLVSFYNNEISEKSEIFDDQFSVERPDGSNFTLKIRSTKLEDSAMYFCASSLRTGGAFFGQGTRLTVV.